This T cell receptor beta chain was obtained from a study of response to subunit inactivated influenza vaccine. TCRdb reanalysed the RT-PCR reads using MiXCR and keeps one entry per CDR3 protein. Altogether approximately 520,000 distinct CDR3 sequences are present, 15% to 20% being singletons, with the ten largest covering less than 4%. This CDR3 spans 14 amino acids. Germline V lookup: CDR1 MNHEY, CDR2 SMNVEV (reference sequence). V was pared by 5 bases and J by 2 bases, with 6 bases of the junction left unmatched. The chain links TRBV27 to TRBJ2-7; 7 nucleotides align to TRBD2. The sample here was CD4+ T cells sorted from PBMCs, taken less than 30 months after vaccination. The TCR originated in a man aged 50 to 69 who received an inactivated influenza vaccine. The CDR3 DNA reads TGTGCCAGCAGTATTGGGACTATTCCCTACGAGCAGTACTTC. It yields the protein CASSIGTIPYEQYF.